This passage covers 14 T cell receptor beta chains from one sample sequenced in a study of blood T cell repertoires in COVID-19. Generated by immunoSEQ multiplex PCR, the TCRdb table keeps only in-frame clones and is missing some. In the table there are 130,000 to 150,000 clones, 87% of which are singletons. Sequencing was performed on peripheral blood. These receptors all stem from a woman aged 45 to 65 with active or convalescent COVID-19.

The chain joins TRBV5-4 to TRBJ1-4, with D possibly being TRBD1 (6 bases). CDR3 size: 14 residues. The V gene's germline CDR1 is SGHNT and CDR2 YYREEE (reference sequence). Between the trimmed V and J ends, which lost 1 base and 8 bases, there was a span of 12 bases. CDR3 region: CASSLLPGVEKLFF. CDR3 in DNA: TGTGCCAGCAGCTTGTTACCAGGGGTAGAAAAACTGTTTTTT.

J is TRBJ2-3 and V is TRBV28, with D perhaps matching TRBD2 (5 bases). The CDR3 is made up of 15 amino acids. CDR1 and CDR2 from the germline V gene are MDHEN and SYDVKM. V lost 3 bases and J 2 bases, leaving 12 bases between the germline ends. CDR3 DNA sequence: TGTGCCAGCAGTTTCGGGCGAGGGTCCACAGATACGCAGTATTTT. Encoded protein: CASSFGRGSTDTQYF.

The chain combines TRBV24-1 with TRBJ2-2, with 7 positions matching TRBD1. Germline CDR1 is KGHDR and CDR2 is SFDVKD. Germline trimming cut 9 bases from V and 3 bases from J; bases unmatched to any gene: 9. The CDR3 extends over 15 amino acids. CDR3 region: CATESADRDTGELFF. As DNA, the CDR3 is TGTGCCACCGAGTCCGCCGACAGGGACACCGGGGAGCTGTTTTTT.

Written as DNA, the CDR3 is TGTGCCAGTAGTATACAGATTAGCAATCAGCCCCAGCATTTT. Encoded protein: CASSIQISNQPQHF. The gene calls are TRBV19 and TRBJ1-5; D remains ambiguous. V lost 2 bases and J lost 0, with 5 bases in between. The CDR3 has 14 residues. Germline V lookup: CDR1 LNHDA, CDR2 SQIVND (reference sequence).

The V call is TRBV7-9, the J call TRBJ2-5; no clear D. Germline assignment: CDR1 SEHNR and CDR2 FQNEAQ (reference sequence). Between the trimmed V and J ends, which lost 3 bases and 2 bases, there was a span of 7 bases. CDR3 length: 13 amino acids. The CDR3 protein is CASSFGAQETQYF. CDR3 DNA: TGTGCCAGCAGCTTCGGAGCACAAGAGACCCAGTACTTC.

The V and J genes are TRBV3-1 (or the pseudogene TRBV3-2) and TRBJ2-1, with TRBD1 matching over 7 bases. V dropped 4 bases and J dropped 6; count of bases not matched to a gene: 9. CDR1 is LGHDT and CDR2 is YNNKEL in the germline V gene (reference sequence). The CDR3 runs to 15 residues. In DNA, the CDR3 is TGTGCCAGCAGCCTCCCGGCACAGGGGATCAATGAGCAGTTCTTC. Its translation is CASSLPAQGINEQFF.

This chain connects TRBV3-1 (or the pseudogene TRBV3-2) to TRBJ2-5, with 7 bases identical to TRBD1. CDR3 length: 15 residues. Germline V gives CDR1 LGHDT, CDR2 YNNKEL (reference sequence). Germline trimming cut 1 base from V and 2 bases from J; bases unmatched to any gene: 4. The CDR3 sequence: CASSQAGQVQETQYF. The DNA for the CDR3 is TGTGCCAGCAGCCAAGCAGGACAGGTTCAAGAGACCCAGTACTTC.

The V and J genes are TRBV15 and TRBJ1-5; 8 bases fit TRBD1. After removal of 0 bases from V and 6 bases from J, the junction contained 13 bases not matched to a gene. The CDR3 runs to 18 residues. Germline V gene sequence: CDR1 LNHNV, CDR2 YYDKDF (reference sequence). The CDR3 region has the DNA TGTGCCACCAGCAGAGAGGGTCAGGGGGCCGGTCTTCGTCAGCCCCAGCATTTT. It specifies CATSREGQGAGLRQPQHF.

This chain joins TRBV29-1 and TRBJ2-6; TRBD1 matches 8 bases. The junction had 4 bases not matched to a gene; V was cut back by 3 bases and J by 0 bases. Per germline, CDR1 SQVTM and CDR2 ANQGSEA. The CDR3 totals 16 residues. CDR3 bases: TGCAGCGTTGAGGACAGGGTTGGCTCTGGGGCCAACGTCCTGACTTTC. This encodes CSVEDRVGSGANVLTF.

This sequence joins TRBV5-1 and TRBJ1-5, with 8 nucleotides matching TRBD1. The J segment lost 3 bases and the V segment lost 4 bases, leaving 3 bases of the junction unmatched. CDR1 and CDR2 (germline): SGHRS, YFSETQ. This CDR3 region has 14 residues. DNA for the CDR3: TGCGCCAGCAGCCGGACAGGGTTCAATCAGCCCCAGCATTTT. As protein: CASSRTGFNQPQHF.

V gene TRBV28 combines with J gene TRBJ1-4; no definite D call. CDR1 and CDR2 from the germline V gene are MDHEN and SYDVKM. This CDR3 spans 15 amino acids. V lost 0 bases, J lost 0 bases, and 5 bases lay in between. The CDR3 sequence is CASSLWTTTNEKLFF. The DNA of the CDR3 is TGTGCCAGCAGTTTATGGACAACAACTAATGAAAAACTGTTTTTT.

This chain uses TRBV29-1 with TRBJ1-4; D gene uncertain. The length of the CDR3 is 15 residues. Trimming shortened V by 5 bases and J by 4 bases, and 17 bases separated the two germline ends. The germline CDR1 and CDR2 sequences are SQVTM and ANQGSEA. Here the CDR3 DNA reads TGCAGCGTTTTGCCCCGGGGAGCCGATAATGAAAAACTGTTTTTT. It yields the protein CSVLPRGADNEKLFF.

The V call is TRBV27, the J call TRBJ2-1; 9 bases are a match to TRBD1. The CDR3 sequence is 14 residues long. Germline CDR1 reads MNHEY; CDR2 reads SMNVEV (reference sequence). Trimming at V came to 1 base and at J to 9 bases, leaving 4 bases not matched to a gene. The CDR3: CASSLFTGGSEQFF. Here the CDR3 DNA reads TGTGCCAGCAGTTTATTCACAGGGGGCAGTGAGCAGTTCTTC.

Written as DNA, the CDR3 is TGTGCCAGCAGAGTCGGGGTTAGCTCCTACGAGCAGTACTTC. It is translated as CASRVGVSSYEQYF. The genes are TRBV27 and TRBJ2-7, with a possible D match to TRBD2 (5 bases). Germline loops: CDR1 MNHEY, CDR2 SMNVEV (reference sequence). CDR3 length: 14 amino acids. V lost 6 bases, J lost 0 bases, and 12 bases lay in between.